A selection of T cell receptor beta chains follows, all from one sample in a study of identical twins. TCRdb called the 5' RACE reads again in MiXCR, with one record for every CDR3 protein. The profile shows 550,000 to 700,000 distinct CDR3 sequences, more than 9% of them singletons. This same sample was also part of a study on yellow fever vaccine responses in identical twins.

Input material: PBMCs. These receptor sequences come from a woman younger than 35 in good health. The CDR3 runs from the conserved cysteine through the conserved F or W. The order of the fields is V gene, J gene, D gene, clone size, CDR3 protein, CDR3 DNA. A D gene is named only where the DNA matches it firmly. Clone size is given for some rows only: seen once, a few or many times, or a class if the clone is expanded.

V: TRBV7-8
J: TRBJ1-4
D: -
size: few
CDR3: CASSLGAGASSEKLFF
DNA: TGTGCCAGCAGCTTAGGGGCGGGGGCAAGTAGTGAAAAACTGTTTTTT

V: TRBV9
J: TRBJ2-2
D: TRBD2
size: -
CDR3: CASSVQISGGSAGELFF
DNA: TGTGCCAGCAGCGTCCAGATTAGCGGGGGGTCAGCCGGGGAGCTGTTTTTT

V: TRBV29-1
J: TRBJ1-2
D: -
size: -
CDR3: CSVQTTGTYGYTF
DNA: TGCAGCGTTCAGACGACAGGTACCTATGGCTACACCTTC

V: TRBV29-1
J: TRBJ2-7
D: TRBD2
size: few
CDR3: CSVESLAGAYEQYF
DNA: TGCAGCGTTGAAAGTCTAGCGGGAGCCTACGAGCAGTACTTC

V: TRBV4-2
J: TRBJ2-1
D: TRBD2
size: many
CDR3: CASSPSEASGSDEQFF
DNA: TGTGCCAGCAGCCCGAGCGAGGCTAGCGGGAGCGATGAGCAGTTCTTC

V: TRBV20-1
J: TRBJ2-1
D: TRBD2
size: many
CDR3: CSARVRPGTSGRGEQFF
DNA: TGCAGTGCTAGAGTTCGACCCGGGACTAGCGGGAGAGGGGAGCAGTTCTTC

V: TRBV7-2
J: TRBJ2-5
D: TRBD2
size: many
CDR3: CASSLELAGGKTQYF
DNA: TGTGCCAGCAGCTTAGAGTTAGCGGGAGGGAAGACCCAGTACTTC

V: TRBV15
J: TRBJ2-3
D: -
size: few
CDR3: CATSTRVDTQYF
DNA: TGTGCCACCAGCACCCGGGTTGATACGCAGTATTTT

V: TRBV19
J: TRBJ2-1
D: -
size: few
CDR3: CASSIERDDEQFF
DNA: TGTGCCAGTAGTATTGAGAGGGACGATGAGCAGTTCTTC

V: TRBV11-2
J: TRBJ2-5
D: -
size: few
CDR3: CASSLANHQETQYF
DNA: TGTGCCAGCAGCTTAGCCAACCACCAAGAGACCCAGTACTTC

V: TRBV29-1
J: TRBJ2-1
D: -
size: many
CDR3: CSGIAEITSSYNEQFF
DNA: TGCAGCGGCATAGCGGAAATCACAAGCTCCTACAATGAGCAGTTCTTC

V: TRBV7-6
J: TRBJ2-3
D: TRBD2
size: -
CDR3: CASSFIAGGRTDTQYF
DNA: TGTGCCAGCAGCTTCATAGCGGGGGGACGCACAGATACGCAGTATTTT

V: TRBV7-9
J: TRBJ2-7
D: -
size: -
CDR3: CASSLGTPEQYF
DNA: TGTGCCAGCAGCTTAGGGACACCTGAGCAGTACTTC

V: TRBV10-3
J: TRBJ2-2
D: -
size: many
CDR3: CAIRAQGTGELFF
DNA: TGTGCCATCAGGGCACAGGGCACCGGGGAGCTGTTTTTT

V: TRBV27
J: TRBJ2-1
D: TRBD1
size: many
CDR3: CASSLQGDEQFF
DNA: TGTGCCAGCAGCCTCCAGGGGGATGAGCAGTTCTTC

V: TRBV3-1
J: TRBJ1-3
D: -
size: few
CDR3: CASSQDPGVGNTIYF
DNA: TGTGCCAGCAGCCAAGATCCGGGGGTTGGAAACACCATATATTTT

V: TRBV4-3
J: TRBJ2-7
D: TRBD1
size: few
CDR3: CASSQDRGTAGGEQYF
DNA: TGCGCCAGCAGCCAGGATAGGGGGACAGCCGGTGGGGAGCAGTACTTC

V: TRBV11-2
J: TRBJ2-2
D: TRBD2
size: -
CDR3: CASTPHRIAGAPWTGELFF
DNA: TGTGCCAGCACCCCACATAGAATAGCGGGGGCCCCTTGGACCGGGGAGCTGTTTTTT

V: TRBV7-2
J: TRBJ2-2
D: -
size: few
CDR3: CASSAQGWSGELFF
DNA: TGTGCCAGCAGCGCCCAGGGTTGGTCCGGGGAGCTGTTTTTT

V: TRBV5-1
J: TRBJ2-3
D: TRBD1
size: few
CDR3: CASSPQGAISTDTQYF
DNA: TGCGCCAGCAGCCCACAGGGGGCGATAAGCACAGATACGCAGTATTTT

V: TRBV27
J: TRBJ2-7
D: -
size: few
CDR3: CASSLSAGTYEQYF
DNA: TGTGCCAGCAGTTTATCGGCGGGAACCTACGAGCAGTACTTC

V: TRBV30
J: TRBJ1-1
D: TRBD1
size: -
CDR3: CAWIDRAAFF
DNA: TGTGCCTGGATCGACAGGGCGGCTTTCTTT

V: TRBV20-1
J: TRBJ2-6
D: -
size: -
CDR3: CSAPRAPISGANVLTF
DNA: TGCAGTGCTCCGCGGGCGCCAATCTCTGGGGCCAACGTCCTGACTTTC

V: TRBV7-8
J: TRBJ2-3
D: TRBD1
size: -
CDR3: CASSFGTGTTDTQYF
DNA: TGTGCCAGCAGCTTTGGGACAGGGACCACAGATACGCAGTATTTT

V: TRBV6-1
J: TRBJ1-1
D: -
size: few
CDR3: CASSLRGNQAEAFF
DNA: TGTGCCAGTTCACTTCGGGGAAATCAGGCTGAAGCTTTCTTT

V: TRBV7-2
J: TRBJ2-7
D: TRBD2
size: many
CDR3: CASSPGLVSYEQYF
DNA: TGTGCCAGCAGCCCGGGACTAGTCTCCTACGAGCAGTACTTC

V: TRBV12-3/TRBV12-4
J: TRBJ1-5
D: TRBD1
size: -
CDR3: CASSLETGGIWNQPQHF
DNA: TGTGCCAGCAGTTTAGAGACAGGGGGCATTTGGAATCAGCCCCAGCATTTT

V: TRBV29-1
J: TRBJ2-4
D: TRBD1
size: -
CDR3: CSVRQGVAKNIQYF
DNA: TGCAGCGTTCGACAGGGAGTAGCCAAAAACATTCAGTACTTC

V: TRBV11-2
J: TRBJ2-5
D: -
size: few
CDR3: CASSTPVWETQYF
DNA: TGTGCCAGCAGCACACCCGTCTGGGAGACCCAGTACTTC